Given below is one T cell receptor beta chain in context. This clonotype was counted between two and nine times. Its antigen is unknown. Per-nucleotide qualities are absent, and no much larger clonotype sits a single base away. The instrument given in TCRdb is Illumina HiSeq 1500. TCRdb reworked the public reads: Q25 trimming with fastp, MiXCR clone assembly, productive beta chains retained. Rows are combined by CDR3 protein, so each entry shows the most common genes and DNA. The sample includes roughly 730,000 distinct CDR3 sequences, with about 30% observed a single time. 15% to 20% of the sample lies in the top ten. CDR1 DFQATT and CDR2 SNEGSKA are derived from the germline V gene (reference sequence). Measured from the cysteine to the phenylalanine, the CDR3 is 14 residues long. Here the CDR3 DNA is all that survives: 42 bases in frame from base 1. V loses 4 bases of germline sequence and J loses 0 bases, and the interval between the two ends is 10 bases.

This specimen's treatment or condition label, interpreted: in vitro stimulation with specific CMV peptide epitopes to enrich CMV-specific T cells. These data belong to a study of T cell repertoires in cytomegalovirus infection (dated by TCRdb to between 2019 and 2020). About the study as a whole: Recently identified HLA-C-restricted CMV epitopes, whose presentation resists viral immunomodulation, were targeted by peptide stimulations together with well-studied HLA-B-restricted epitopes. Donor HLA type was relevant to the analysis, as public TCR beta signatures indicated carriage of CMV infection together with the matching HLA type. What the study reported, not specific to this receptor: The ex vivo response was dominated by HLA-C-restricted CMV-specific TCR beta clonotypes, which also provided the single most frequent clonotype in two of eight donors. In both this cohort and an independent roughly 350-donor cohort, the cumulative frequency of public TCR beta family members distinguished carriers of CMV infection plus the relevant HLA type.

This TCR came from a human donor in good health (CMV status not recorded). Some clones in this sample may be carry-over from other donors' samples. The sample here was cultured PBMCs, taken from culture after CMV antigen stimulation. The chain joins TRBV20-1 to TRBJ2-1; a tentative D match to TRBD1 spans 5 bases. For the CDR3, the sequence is CSAIGRGSYNEQFF. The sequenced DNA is TGCAGTGCTATTGGTAGGGGCTCCTACAATGAGCAGTTCTTC.